This is a list of T cell receptor beta chains from one sample in a study of T cell repertoires in cytomegalovirus infection. From the reads, TCRdb called clonotypes with MiXCR, one entry per CDR3 protein. The sample gives 25,000 to 35,000 distinct CDR3 sequences, over 15% of which show up once; about four fifths is in the top ten. No cognate antigen is known for these TCRs. Sequenced here: CD8+ T cells from cultured PBMCs, sampled from culture after CMV antigen stimulation. These receptor sequences come from a human donor in good health (CMV status not recorded). Some clones in this sample may be carry-over from other donors' samples. The CDR3 runs from the conserved cysteine through the conserved F or W. The D gene is left open where the match is weak. Not all rows give a size; the values are once, few, many and, for expanded clones, a class.

few	12	TRBV7-9	TRBJ1-2	.	TGTGCCAGCAGTGTCTTGAACTATGGCTACACCTTC	CASSVLNYGYTF
many	15	TRBV4-2	TRBJ1-3	.	TGTGCCAGCAGCCAAGATTCCGGGGAGGCGAACACCATATATTTT	CASSQDSGEANTIYF
.	15	TRBV7-2	TRBJ2-7	TRBD1	TGTGCCAGCAGCTTAGGGGACAGGGGCGGCTACGAGCAGTACTTC	CASSLGDRGGYEQYF
medium-sized	16	TRBV7-9	TRBJ2-5	TRBD2	TGTGCCAGCAGCCTAACTAGCGGGAGGGCCCAAGAGACCCAGTACTTC	CASSLTSGRAQETQYF
.	11	TRBV7-9	TRBJ1-1	.	TGTGCCAGCGGCAGGGGCACTGAAGCTTTCTTT	CASGRGTEAFF
few	14	TRBV30	TRBJ2-7	.	TGTGCCTGGGGGGAGACAGGTTTTTCCTACGAGCAGTACTTC	CAWGETGFSYEQYF
.	15	TRBV7-6	TRBJ2-7	TRBD1	TGTGCCAGCAGCTTAGCGGGGACAGGAGTCTACGAGCAGTACTTC	CASSLAGTGVYEQYF
.	16	TRBV11-1	TRBJ2-3	.	TGTGCCAGCAGCTCCCCCGAGGGGACGCCGGGGGATACGCAGTATTTT	CASSSPEGTPGDTQYF
.	15	TRBV7-2	TRBJ2-3	TRBD2	TGTGGCAGCAGCTCAACTAGCGGGGCTTTAGATACGCAGTATTTT	CGSSSTSGALDTQYF
few	14	TRBV7-8	TRBJ2-7	.	TGTGCCAGCAGCTCTAGCTCAGGGGAAACCGAGCAGTACTTC	CASSSSSGETEQYF
.	15	TRBV7-2	TRBJ2-5	.	TGTGCCAGCAGCTTAGCGGGGTGGGACTCAGAGACCCAGTACTTC	CASSLAGWDSETQYF
.	15	TRBV2	TRBJ2-2	.	TGTGCCAGCACCCCGCGGCCCCGGGACACCGGGGAGCTGTTTTTT	CASTPRPRDTGELFF
few	15	TRBV20-1	TRBJ2-7	TRBD2	TGCAGTGCTAGAGACAGGACTAGCGGCTCCTACGAGCAGTACTTC	CSARDRTSGSYEQYF
few	14	TRBV7-2	TRBJ1-4	.	TGTGCCAGCAGCACCGGCAGCCGGGATGAAAAACTGTTTTTT	CASSTGSRDEKLFF
.	16	TRBV9	TRBJ2-2	.	TGTGCCAGCAGCCCCAAGGGACACCAGAACACCGGGGAGCTGTTTTTT	CASSPKGHQNTGELFF
.	18	TRBV7-9	TRBJ2-7	TRBD2	TGTGCCAGCAGCTCGATTAGGCCCGGGGGGAAGCACTCCTACGAGCAGTACTTC	CASSSIRPGGKHSYEQYF
.	16	TRBV6-5	TRBJ2-1	TRBD2	TGTGCCAGCAATATACAGGCGGGAGGGCCCTACAATGAGCAGTTCTTC	CASNIQAGGPYNEQFF
.	14	TRBV7-2	TRBJ2-7	.	TGTGCCAGCAGCCTTCTCTGGCGGACCTACGAGCAGTACTTC	CASSLLWRTYEQYF
.	13	TRBV6-5	TRBJ2-1	.	TGTGCCAGCAGTTACGGTCGCACCAATGAGCAGTTCTTC	CASSYGRTNEQFF
.	15	TRBV19	TRBJ2-7	.	TGTGCCAGTAGTACCTACCGGACCGGGACGGGCGAGCAGTACTTC	CASSTYRTGTGEQYF
.	12	TRBV29-1	TRBJ2-1	.	TGCAGCGTGGAGACAGGTTACAATGAGCAGTTCTTC	CSVETGYNEQFF
.	14	TRBV7-3	TRBJ2-1	TRBD2	TGTGCCAGCAGCTTGGGCGGGGGGGCAGGAGAGCAGTTCTTC	CASSLGGGAGEQFF
few	17	TRBV11-2	TRBJ1-4	.	TGTGCCAGCAGCTTATATCGATCACGGCCAACTAATGAAAAACTGTTTTTT	CASSLYRSRPTNEKLFF
many	14	TRBV6-2/TRBV6-3	TRBJ1-2	.	TGTGCCAGCAGGGATTACCGACCGCAATATGGCTACACCTTC	CASRDYRPQYGYTF
few	17	TRBV7-2	TRBJ1-2	TRBD1	TGTGCCAGCAGCTTATATCGGTTGGGGACAGGGACCCATGGCTACACCTTC	CASSLYRLGTGTHGYTF